The entry below gives a single TCR beta chain sequence along with its context. Its antigen is not known. The missing conserved phenylalanine or tryptophan at the end of this CDR3 makes a read error likely. The CDR3 contains 14 residues. Germline CDR1 is SGHDN and CDR2 is FVKESK. Total RNA (around 500 ng) served as template for TCR beta cDNA synthesis primed by a constant-region primer. Libraries for TCR beta were built through three nested multiplex PCR rounds, which together made up a slightly modified ARM-PCR procedure. The first two PCR rounds used TRBV1-TRBV30 primers with a Cbeta primer, nine to eleven cycles each. TCRdb analysed the multiplex PCR reads with MiXCR anew, one entry per CDR3 protein. Altogether about 84,000 distinct CDR3 sequences are present, around 70% being singletons, with the ten largest covering 19%. Between roughly 17 and 30 mg of unsorted bulk tissue served as the source from which RNA and DNA were co-extracted. Surgeons treated the primary liver carcinoma of the patients by surgical resection.

The source of the sample is a study of tumor-infiltrating lymphocytes in primary liver carcinoma. Study background: Tumors, staged T1-T3 N0M0, spanned about 4 to 11 cm. Study-level results: A fraction of only about 7.5-25% of top clones appeared in all five tumor regions. The top-250-clone fraction was significantly higher in tumors than in blood (p = 0.039).

The rearrangement joins TRBV14 to TRBJ2-1, with a tentative D call TRBD2 (6 bases). This TCR was recovered from a man aged 35 to 55 with primary liver carcinoma and hepatitis B virus infection. Input material: liver tumor tissue from sampling region 1. The subset was: tumor region T1, superior pole. Here the CDR3 reads CPSSQQSLGGEQFI. CDR3 in DNA: TGTCCCAGCAGCCAGCAGTCCCTGGGGGGAGAGCAGTTCATC.